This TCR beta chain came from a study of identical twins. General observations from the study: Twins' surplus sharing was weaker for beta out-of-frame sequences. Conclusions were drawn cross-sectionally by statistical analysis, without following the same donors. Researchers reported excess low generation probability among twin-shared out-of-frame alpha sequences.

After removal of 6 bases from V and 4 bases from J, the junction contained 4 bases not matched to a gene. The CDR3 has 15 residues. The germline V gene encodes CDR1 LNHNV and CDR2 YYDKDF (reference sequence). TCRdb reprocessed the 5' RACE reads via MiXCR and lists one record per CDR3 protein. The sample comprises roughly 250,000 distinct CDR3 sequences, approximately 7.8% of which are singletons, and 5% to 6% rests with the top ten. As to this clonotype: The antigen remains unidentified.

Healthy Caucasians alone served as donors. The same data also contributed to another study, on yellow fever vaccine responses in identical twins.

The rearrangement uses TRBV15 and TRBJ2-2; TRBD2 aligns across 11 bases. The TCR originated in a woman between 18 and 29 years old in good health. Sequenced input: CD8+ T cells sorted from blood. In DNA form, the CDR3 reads TGTGCCACCAGTAAGGGACTAGCGGTCACCGGGGAGCTGTTTTTT. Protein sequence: CATSKGLAVTGELFF.